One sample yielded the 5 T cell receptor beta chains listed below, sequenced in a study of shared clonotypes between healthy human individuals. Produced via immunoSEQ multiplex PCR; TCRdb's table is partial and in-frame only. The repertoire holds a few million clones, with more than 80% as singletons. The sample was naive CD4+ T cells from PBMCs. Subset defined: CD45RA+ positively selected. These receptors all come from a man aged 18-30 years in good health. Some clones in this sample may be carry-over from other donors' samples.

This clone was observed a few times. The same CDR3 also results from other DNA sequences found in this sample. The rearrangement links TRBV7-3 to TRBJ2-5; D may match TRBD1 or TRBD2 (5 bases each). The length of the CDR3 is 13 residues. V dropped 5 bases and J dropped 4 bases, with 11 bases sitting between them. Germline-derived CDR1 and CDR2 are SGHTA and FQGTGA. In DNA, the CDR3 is TGTGCCAGCAGCAGAGGGACGTCAGAGACCCAGTACTTC. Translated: CASSRGTSETQYF.

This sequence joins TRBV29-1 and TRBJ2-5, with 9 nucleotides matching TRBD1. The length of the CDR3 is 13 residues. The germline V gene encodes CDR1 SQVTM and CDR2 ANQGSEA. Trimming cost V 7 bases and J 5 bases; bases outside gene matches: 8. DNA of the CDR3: TGCAGCGGCGGGACAGGGATGGGCGAGACCCAGTACTTC. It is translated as CSGGTGMGETQYF. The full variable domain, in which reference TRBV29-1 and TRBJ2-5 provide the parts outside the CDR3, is SAVISQKPSRDICQRGTSLTIQCQVDSQVTMMFWYRQQPGQSLTLIATANQGSEATYESGFVIDKFPISRPNLTFSTLTVSNMSPEDSSIYLCSGGTGMGETQYFGPGTRLLVL.

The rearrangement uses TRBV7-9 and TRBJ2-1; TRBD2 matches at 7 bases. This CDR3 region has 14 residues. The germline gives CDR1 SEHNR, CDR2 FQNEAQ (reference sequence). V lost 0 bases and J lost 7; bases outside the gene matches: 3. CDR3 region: CASSLAGGTNEQFF. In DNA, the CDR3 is TGTGCCAGCAGCTTAGCGGGAGGGACGAATGAGCAGTTCTTC.

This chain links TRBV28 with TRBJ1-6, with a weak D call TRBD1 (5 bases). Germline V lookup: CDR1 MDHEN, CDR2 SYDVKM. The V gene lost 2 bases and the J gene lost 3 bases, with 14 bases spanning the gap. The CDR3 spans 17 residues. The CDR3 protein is CASSLSGTAYYNSPLHF. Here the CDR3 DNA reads TGTGCCAGCAGTTTAAGTGGGACGGCGTACTATAATTCACCCCTCCACTTT.

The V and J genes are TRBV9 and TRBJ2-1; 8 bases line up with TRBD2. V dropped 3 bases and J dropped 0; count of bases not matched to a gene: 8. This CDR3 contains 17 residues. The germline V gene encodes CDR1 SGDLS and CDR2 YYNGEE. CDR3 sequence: CASSETRGGSSYNEQFF. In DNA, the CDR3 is TGTGCCAGCAGCGAGACCCGGGGGGGGAGCTCCTACAATGAGCAGTTCTTC.